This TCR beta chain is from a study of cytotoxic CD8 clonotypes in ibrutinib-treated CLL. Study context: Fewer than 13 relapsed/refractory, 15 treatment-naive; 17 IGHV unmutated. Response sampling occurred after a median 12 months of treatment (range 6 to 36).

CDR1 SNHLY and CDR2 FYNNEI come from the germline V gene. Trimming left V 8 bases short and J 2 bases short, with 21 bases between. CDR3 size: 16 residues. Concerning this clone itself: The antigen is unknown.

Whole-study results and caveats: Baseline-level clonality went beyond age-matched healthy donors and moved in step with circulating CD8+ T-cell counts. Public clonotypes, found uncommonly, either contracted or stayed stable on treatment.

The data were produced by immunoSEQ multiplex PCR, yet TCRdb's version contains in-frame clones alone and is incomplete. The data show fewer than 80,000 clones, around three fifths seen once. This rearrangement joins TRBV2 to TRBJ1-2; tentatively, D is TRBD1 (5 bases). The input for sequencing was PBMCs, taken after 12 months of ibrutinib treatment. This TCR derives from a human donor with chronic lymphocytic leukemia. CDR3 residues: CASGRRRQKLNYGYTF. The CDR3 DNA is TGTGCCAGCGGGCGACGTCGACAGAAGTTAAACTATGGCTACACCTTC.